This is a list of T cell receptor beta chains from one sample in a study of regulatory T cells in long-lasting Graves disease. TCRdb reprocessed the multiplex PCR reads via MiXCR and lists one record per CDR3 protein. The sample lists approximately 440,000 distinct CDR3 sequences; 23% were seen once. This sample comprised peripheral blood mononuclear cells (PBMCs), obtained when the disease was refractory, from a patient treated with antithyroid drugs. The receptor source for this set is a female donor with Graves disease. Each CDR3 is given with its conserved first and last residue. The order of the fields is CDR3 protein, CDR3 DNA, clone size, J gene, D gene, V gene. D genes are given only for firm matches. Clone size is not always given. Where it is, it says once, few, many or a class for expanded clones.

CASSQDKLAGGAQETQYF,TGTGCCAGCAGCCAAGATAAACTAGCGGGAGGGGCACAAGAGACCCAGTACTTC,few,TRBJ2-5,TRBD2,TRBV3-1
CASSYSIRGTDTQYF,TGTGCCAGCAGTTACTCGATTCGCGGCACAGATACGCAGTATTTT,.,TRBJ2-3,.,TRBV6-2/TRBV6-3
CASSHPNFGGRSYEQYF,TGTGCCAGCAGCCACCCCAACTTTGGCGGGAGGTCTTACGAGCAGTACTTC,.,TRBJ2-7,TRBD2,TRBV7-2
CASSLRFTGELFF,TGTGCCAGCAGTCTCCGGTTCACCGGGGAGCTGTTTTTT,many,TRBJ2-2,.,TRBV2
CSARKGPPSYEQYF,TGCAGTGCTAGGAAGGGACCGCCATCCTACGAGCAGTACTTC,many,TRBJ2-7,.,TRBV20-1
CASSDLTGTGTGYTF,TGTGCCAGCAGTGACCTAACCGGGACAGGGACCGGCTACACCTTC,few,TRBJ1-2,TRBD1,TRBV6-2/TRBV6-3
CAWSKGHTEAFF,TGTGCCTGGAGTAAGGGGCATACTGAAGCTTTCTTT,few,TRBJ1-1,.,TRBV30
CSATKGGGETQYF,TGCAGTGCTACCAAGGGGGGAGGAGAGACCCAGTACTTC,many,TRBJ2-5,.,TRBV20-1
CSARASDARGNKNIQYF,TGCAGTGCTAGAGCCAGCGATGCCAGAGGGAACAAAAACATTCAGTACTTC,many,TRBJ2-4,.,TRBV20-1
CNAREVRGHSAGELFF,TGCAATGCTAGAGAGGTAAGAGGTCACAGTGCCGGGGAGCTGTTTTTT,.,TRBJ2-2,.,TRBV20-1
CAWDGRANYGYTF,TGTGCCTGGGACGGGAGGGCCAACTATGGCTACACCTTC,many,TRBJ1-2,.,TRBV30
CAISESQGPTYNEQFF,TGTGCCATCAGTGAGTCACAGGGACCCACCTACAATGAGCAGTTCTTC,.,TRBJ2-1,.,TRBV10-3
CSARGRGTEAFF,TGCAGTGCTAGAGGAAGGGGCACTGAAGCTTTCTTT,few,TRBJ1-1,.,TRBV20-1